The 32 T cell receptor beta chains below were found in one sample sequenced in a study of blood T cell repertoires in COVID-19. Using immunoSEQ multiplex PCR, the repertoire was profiled, and TCRdb retains in-frame clones only, with some absent. The repertoire holds about 98,000 clones, with around 73% as singletons. The sequenced sample was peripheral blood. Receptor source: a man aged 55 to 70 with active or convalescent COVID-19.

This sequence joins TRBV25-1 and TRBJ1-2, with a weak D call TRBD1 (5 bases). The CDR3 consists of 15 residues. The V and J ends lost 3 bases and 4 bases respectively, with 15 bases between them. Germline CDR1 reads MGHDK; CDR2 reads SYGVNS. The CDR3 DNA reads TGTGCCAGCAGTGATTACAAAGGGGCGATCTATGGCTACACCTTC. It translates to CASSDYKGAIYGYTF.

The V gene is TRBV9, the J gene TRBJ1-2, with TRBD1 matching 7 bases. The CDR3 runs 14 residues. The junction had 8 bases not matched to a gene; V was cut back by 4 bases and J by 5 bases. Germline CDR1 SGDLS, CDR2 YYNGEE. The CDR3 DNA sequence: TGTGCCAGCAGCCCCCAGGGGGTACGGTATGGCTACACCTTC. Translated, it gives CASSPQGVRYGYTF. Full variable domain (remainder filled in from reference TRBV9 and TRBJ1-2): DSGVTQTPKHLITATGQRVTLRCSPRSGDLSVYWYQQSLDQGLQFLIQYYNGEERAKGNILERFSAQQFPDLHSELNLSSLELGDSALYFCASSPQGVRYGYTFGSGTRLTVV.

The genes are TRBV6-5 and TRBJ1-1, with TRBD1 as a possible D gene (6 bases). CDR3 length equals 13 residues. V lost 7 bases and J 1 base, leaving 10 bases between the germline ends. From germline, CDR1 is MNHEY and CDR2 SVGAGI. CDR3 in DNA: TGTGCCAGCAAAACACAGGGGAACACTGAAGCTTTCTTT. As protein: CASKTQGNTEAFF.

The table lists this clone with a count of one. The genes are TRBV27 and TRBJ2-1; D may be TRBD1 (6 bases). The CDR3 runs 16 residues. V was trimmed by 0 bases and J by 4 bases, leaving 13 bases between them. CDR1 is MNHEY, CDR2 SMNVEV, per germline (reference sequence). This CDR3 is CASSLSLGQTYNEQFF. The CDR3 nucleotides are TGTGCCAGCAGTTTATCGTTAGGACAGACTTACAATGAGCAGTTCTTC.

The chain links TRBV2 to TRBJ2-7, with 10 positions matching TRBD1. CDR3 length: 14 amino acids. Trimming at V came to 4 bases and at J to 7 bases, leaving 7 bases not matched to a gene. The germline gives CDR1 SNHLY, CDR2 FYNNEI. CDR3 in amino acids: CASSGDRGRREQYF. The DNA of the CDR3 is TGTGCCAGCAGTGGGGACAGGGGACGGCGAGAGCAGTACTTC.

The rearrangement joins TRBV15 to TRBJ2-5, with a possible D match to TRBD2 (6 bases). The CDR3 sequence is 15 residues long. The V gene lost 8 bases and the J gene lost 4 bases, with 20 bases spanning the gap. CDR1 is LNHNV and CDR2 is YYDKDF in the germline V gene (reference sequence). The CDR3 here is CATSPRGRSSETQYF. The DNA of the CDR3 is TGTGCCACCTCGCCGCGGGGCCGTAGCTCAGAGACCCAGTACTTC.

This chain links TRBV7-9 with TRBJ2-7, with 13 bases aligning to TRBD2. Germline-derived CDR1 and CDR2 are SEHNR and FQNEAQ (reference sequence). V shed 4 bases, J shed 6 bases, and the junction held 3 bases outside the gene matches. The CDR3 loop spans 14 amino acids. CDR3 region: CASSWTSGSPEQYF. In DNA form, the CDR3 reads TGTGCCAGCAGCTGGACTAGCGGGAGCCCCGAGCAGTACTTC.

The chain employs TRBV18 and TRBJ1-3; D call uncertain. Germline lookup yields CDR1 KGHSH and CDR2 LQKENI. This CDR3 is built from 14 residues. V was trimmed by 3 bases and J by 0 bases, leaving 6 bases between them. The CDR3 coding sequence is TGTGCCAGCTCACCTCAGGACTCTGGAAACACCATATATTTT. Encoded protein: CASSPQDSGNTIYF.

The rearrangement joins TRBV28 to TRBJ1-5; 7 bases are shared with TRBD1. The V and J ends lost 1 base and 6 bases, in that order; junction bases with no gene match: 6. Per the germline V gene, CDR1 is MDHEN and CDR2 is SYDVKM. The CDR3 has 15 amino acids. In DNA form, the CDR3 reads TGTGCCAGCAGTTTATACAGGGGACTGGGTCAGCCCCAGCATTTT. It is translated as CASSLYRGLGQPQHF. Drawing the rest from reference TRBV28 and TRBJ1-5, the complete variable domain is DVKVTQSSRYLVKRTGEKVFLECVQDMDHENMFWYRQDPGLGLRLIYFSYDVKMKEKGDIPEGYSVSREKKERFSLILESASTNQTSMYLCASSLYRGLGQPQHFGDGTRLSIL.

This chain uses TRBV6-1 with TRBJ2-5; 7 nucleotides match TRBD2. J gave up 7 bases and V 3 bases, and 8 bases lay outside the gene matches. The CDR3 is 14 residues long. The germline V gene encodes CDR1 MNHNS and CDR2 SASEGT. CDR3 in amino acids: CASSDSAGRRTQYF. The CDR3 nucleotides are TGTGCCAGCAGTGACAGCGCCGGGAGGAGGACCCAGTACTTC.

The chain uses TRBV7-9 and TRBJ2-3; 12 bases match TRBD1. Germline V gene sequence: CDR1 SEHNR, CDR2 FQNEAQ (reference sequence). Trimming removed 4 bases from V and 2 bases from J; junction bases left unmatched: 1. The CDR3 has 15 residues. The CDR3 reads CASSSGQGATDTQYF. CDR3 bases: TGTGCCAGCAGCTCGGGACAGGGGGCCACAGATACGCAGTATTTT.

This clone occurred a few times. The chain combines TRBV7-3 with TRBJ2-3, with 10 bases lining up with TRBD1. V lost 0 bases to trimming and J lost 4 bases; unmatched junction nucleotides: 10. There are 18 residues in the CDR3. The germline V gene has CDR1 SGHTA and CDR2 FQGTGA. The CDR3 spells CASSLTPGQGRAPDTQYF. In DNA, the CDR3 is TGTGCCAGCAGCTTAACCCCGGGACAGGGGCGAGCTCCAGATACGCAGTATTTT.

The chain has TRBV4-1 and TRBJ2-3; possibly TRBD2 for D (5 bases). Germline assignment: CDR1 MGHRA and CDR2 YSYEKL. The V end was cut by 5 bases, the J end by 2 bases, with 14 bases between. The CDR3 consists of 15 residues. CDR3 protein: CASSKDWTYTDTQYF. The CDR3 bases are TGCGCCAGCAGCAAGGACTGGACCTACACAGATACGCAGTATTTT.

The rearrangement links TRBV5-4 to TRBJ2-5; D might be TRBD2 (5 bases). The CDR3 spans 14 residues. Trimming left V 3 bases short and J 9 bases short, with 18 bases between. CDR1 is SGHNT and CDR2 is YYREEE in the germline V gene (reference sequence). CDR3 in DNA: TGTGCCAGCAGCTCCCCCGGGGATCGGAGACCCCAGTACTTC. Translated: CASSSPGDRRPQYF.

This clone was picked up one time. The V gene is TRBV2, the J gene TRBJ1-5, with TRBD1 matching over 8 bases. The V segment lost 7 bases and the J segment 3 bases; nucleotides outside the gene matches: 8. The length of the CDR3 is 15 residues. Germline V gene data show CDR1 as SNHLY and CDR2 as FYNNEI. CDR3 sequence (DNA): TGTGCCAGCACCGAGGACAGGGTGGTCAATCAGCCCCAGCATTTT. Translating gives CASTEDRVVNQPQHF.

The rearrangement uses TRBV27 and TRBJ2-7, with a possible D match to TRBD2 (5 bases). Deletions cut 2 bases from V and 3 bases from J, with 14 bases between. This CDR3 has 15 residues. Germline CDR1 MNHEY, CDR2 SMNVEV (reference sequence). Here the CDR3 reads CASSLGVEGYYEQYF. CDR3 bases: TGTGCCAGCAGTTTAGGGGTCGAGGGCTACTACGAGCAGTACTTC.

The genes are TRBV5-6 and TRBJ1-2; perhaps TRBD1 as D (5 bases). V was pared by 0 bases and J by 3 bases, with 12 bases between. The CDR3 has 15 residues. CDR1 and CDR2 (germline): SGHDT, YYEEEE. For the CDR3, the DNA is TGTGCCAGCAGCTTGGGGACGTGGGGGGACTATGGCTACACCTTC. This translates into CASSLGTWGDYGYTF.

This clone was seen just once. This sequence joins TRBV6-5 and TRBJ2-2, with 7 bases that match TRBD1. V was clipped by 6 bases and J by 4 bases; unmatched bases: 8. This CDR3 comprises 15 residues. Germline lookup yields CDR1 MNHEY and CDR2 SVGAGI. Here the CDR3 DNA reads TGTGCCAGCAGACTAGACAGGGTGGCCACCGGGGAGCTGTTTTTT. Amino acid sequence: CASRLDRVATGELFF.

The rearrangement links TRBV4-1 to TRBJ2-7, with 7 bases fitting TRBD2. Losses at the gene ends were 0 bases for V and 0 bases for J; bases not matched to a gene: 8. CDR3 length: 17 amino acids. Germline assignment: CDR1 MGHRA and CDR2 YSYEKL. This CDR3 reads CASSQEGLAVVSYEQYF. The CDR3 nucleotides are TGCGCCAGCAGCCAAGAAGGGCTAGCGGTGGTCTCCTACGAGCAGTACTTC.

The rearrangement joins TRBV3-1 (or the pseudogene TRBV3-2) to TRBJ2-1; D uncertain. The V end was cut by 1 base, the J end by 8 bases, with 9 bases between. This CDR3 contains 13 residues. The germline V gene has CDR1 LGHDT and CDR2 YNNKEL (reference sequence). CDR3 DNA sequence: TGTGCCAGCAGCCAAGCAGGATATCATGAGCAGTTCTTC. Its translation is CASSQAGYHEQFF.

In this sample, this clone turned up once. J is TRBJ1-1 and V is TRBV27; D remains unclear. The germline V and J ends were trimmed by 0 bases and 5 bases, with 10 bases remaining between them. The CDR3 length is 14 residues. Looked up from germline, CDR1 is MNHEY and CDR2 is SMNVEV (reference sequence). The DNA for the CDR3 is TGTGCCAGCAGTTTATCGGGTAGAGGGACTGAAGCTTTCTTT. Its protein product is CASSLSGRGTEAFF.

This clone was observed a single time. V is TRBV7-2 and J is TRBJ2-7; D is unresolved. The CDR3 contains 14 residues. Trimming stripped 8 bases from V and 0 bases from J, with 14 bases between. In germline, CDR1 is SGHTA, CDR2 FQGNSA. The chain's CDR3 is CASAPAHSSYEQYF. In DNA, the CDR3 is TGTGCCAGCGCTCCCGCCCACAGCTCCTACGAGCAGTACTTC.

This clone was recorded a few times. The chain combines TRBV10-3 with TRBJ1-1; unclear D gene. This CDR3 region has 13 residues. Trimming took 10 bases from V and 0 from J, leaving 12 bases between them. Germline CDR1 and CDR2: ENHRY and SYGVKD. The CDR3 is CATRNILNTEAFF. The DNA of the CDR3 is TGTGCCACCAGAAACATTCTGAACACTGAAGCTTTCTTT.

The V call is TRBV5-1, the J call TRBJ2-1; D is perhaps TRBD2 (6 bases). CDR3 length: 16 residues. V was pared by 0 bases and J by 2 bases, with 12 bases between. CDR1 is SGHRS, CDR2 YFSETQ, per germline. The CDR3, as DNA: TGCGCCAGCAGCTTGGACGGGAGCTACCCCTACAATGAGCAGTTCTTC. Encoded protein: CASSLDGSYPYNEQFF.

This CDR3 is CASSPGRGLYEQYV. The CDR3, as DNA: TGTGCCAGCAGCCCCGGGCGGGGGCTCTACGAGCAGTACGTC. The gene calls are TRBV2 and TRBJ2-7, with a possible D match to TRBD2 (7 bases). This CDR3 is built from 14 residues. Deletions cut 6 bases from V and 3 bases from J, with 15 bases between. Germline-derived CDR1 and CDR2 are SNHLY and FYNNEI.

This rearrangement joins TRBV6-2 or TRBV6-3 to TRBJ2-7; TRBD1 agrees at 8 bases. After removal of 1 base from V and 1 base from J, the junction contained 3 bases not matched to a gene. The CDR3 loop spans 15 amino acids. The V gene's germline CDR1 is MNHEY and CDR2 SVGEGT. The CDR3 reads CASSYYRGDSYEQYV. In DNA, the CDR3 is TGTGCCAGCAGTTACTACAGGGGGGATTCCTACGAGCAGTACGTC.

J is TRBJ2-2 and V is TRBV5-6; the D gene is possibly TRBD2 (6 bases). The germline gives CDR1 SGHDT, CDR2 YYEEEE. This CDR3 spans 13 amino acids. V lost 4 bases and J lost 7, with 11 bases in between. CDR3 protein: CASSRGVRGELFF. For the CDR3, the DNA is TGTGCCAGCAGCCGCGGGGTACGCGGGGAGCTGTTTTTT.

V and J are TRBV6-5 and TRBJ1-1, with TRBD1 as a possible D gene (6 bases). This CDR3 region has 15 residues. V shed 4 bases and J shed 0 bases, with 12 bases lying between them. Germline CDR1 reads MNHEY; CDR2 reads SVGAGI. CDR3 in amino acids: CASSSEDSLNTEAFF. CDR3 nucleotide sequence: TGTGCCAGCAGTTCAGAGGACAGTTTGAACACTGAAGCTTTCTTT.

This rearrangement joins TRBV7-3 to TRBJ2-3; 7 bases are shared with TRBD2. In germline, CDR1 is SGHTA, CDR2 FQGTGA. This CDR3 has 15 residues. V shed 2 bases and J 1 base; nucleotides not matched to a gene: 3. The CDR3 nucleotides read TGTGCCAGCAGCTTAGGGCTAGCGGGCACAGATACGCAGTATTTT. Protein product: CASSLGLAGTDTQYF.

V gene TRBV4-1 combines with J gene TRBJ2-3, with D possibly being TRBD2 (5 bases). V was shortened by 3 bases and J by 10 bases, with 29 bases between the two germline ends. The CDR3 runs to 18 residues. The V gene's germline CDR1 is MGHRA and CDR2 YSYEKL. The CDR3 here is CASSHPREERSTFFSQYF. The CDR3 nucleotides read TGCGCCAGCAGCCACCCCCGGGAAGAGCGGAGCACTTTTTTTTCGCAGTATTTT.

The V gene is TRBV11-3, the J gene TRBJ2-3; no reliable D call. V was cut by 5 bases and J by 1 base, with 4 bases left in between. This CDR3 comprises 12 residues. In germline, CDR1 is SGHNT, CDR2 YENEEA. CDR3 DNA: TGTGCCAGCAGCACACGCACAGATACGCAGTATTTT. Protein: CASSTRTDTQYF. The full variable domain, with the rest looked up from reference TRBV11-3 and TRBJ2-3, is EAGVVQSPRYKIIEKKQPVAFWCNPISGHNTLYWYLQNLGQGPELLIRYENEEAVDDSQLPKDRFSAERLKGVDSTLKIQPAELGDSAVYLCASSTRTDTQYFGPGTRLTVL.

In this sample, this clone turned up a few times. The chain has TRBV7-2 and TRBJ2-5, with D possibly matching TRBD1 (5 bases). This CDR3 comprises 13 residues. Per germline, CDR1 SGHTA and CDR2 FQGNSA. V was trimmed by 2 bases and J by 6 bases, leaving 10 bases between them. CDR3 region: CASSLQGIKTQYF. CDR3 in DNA: TGTGCCAGCAGCTTACAGGGAATAAAGACCCAGTACTTC. Filled out from reference TRBV7-2 and TRBJ2-5, the complete variable domain reads GAGVSQSPSNKVTEKGKDVELRCDPISGHTALYWYRQSLGQGLEFLIYFQGNSAPDKSGLPSDRFSAERTGGSVSTLTIQRTQQEDSAVYLCASSLQGIKTQYFGPGTRLLVL.